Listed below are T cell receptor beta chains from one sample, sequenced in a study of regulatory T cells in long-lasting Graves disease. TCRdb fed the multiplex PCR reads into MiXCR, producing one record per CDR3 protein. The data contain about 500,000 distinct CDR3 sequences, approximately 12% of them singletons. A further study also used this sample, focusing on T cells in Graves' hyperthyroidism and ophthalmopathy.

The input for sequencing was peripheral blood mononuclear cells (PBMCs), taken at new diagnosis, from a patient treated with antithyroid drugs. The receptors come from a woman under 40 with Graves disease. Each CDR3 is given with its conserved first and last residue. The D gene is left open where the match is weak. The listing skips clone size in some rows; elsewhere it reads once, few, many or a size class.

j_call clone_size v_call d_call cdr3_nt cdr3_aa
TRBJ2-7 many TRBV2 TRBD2 TGTGCCGGAAGACTAGCGGGAACCTACGAGCAGTACTTC CAGRLAGTYEQYF
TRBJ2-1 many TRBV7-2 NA TGTGCCAGCAGCCAGGGGCTTTACTCCTACAATGAGCAGTTCTTC CASSQGLYSYNEQFF
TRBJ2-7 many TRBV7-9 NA TGTGCCAGCAGGACAGAGTTCTCCTACGAGCAGTACTTC CASRTEFSYEQYF
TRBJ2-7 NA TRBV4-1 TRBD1 TGCGCCAGCAGCCAAGTACCCGGGACAGACTTCTACGAGCAGTACTTC CASSQVPGTDFYEQYF
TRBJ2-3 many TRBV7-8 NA TGTGCCAGCAGCATTCGTTCTAACACAGATACGCAGTATTTT CASSIRSNTDTQYF
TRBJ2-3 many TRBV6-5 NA TGTGCCAGCAGTTACTCGGCCGTGCGACCAAGCGAGGGCAGATCGAGCACAGATACGCAGTATTTT CASSYSAVRPSEGRSSTDTQYF
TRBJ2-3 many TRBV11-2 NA TGTGCCAGCAGCTCGTTCGGACGCACAGATACGCAGTATTTT CASSSFGRTDTQYF
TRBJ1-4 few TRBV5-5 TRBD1 TGTGCCAGCAGCATGATTCCATCAACGGGACAGGGGGGTGAAAAACTGTTTTTT CASSMIPSTGQGGEKLFF
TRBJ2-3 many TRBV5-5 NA TGTGCCAGCAATCAGTGGGGGGGCACAGATACGCAGTATTTT CASNQWGGTDTQYF
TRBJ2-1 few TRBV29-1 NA TGCAGACTAACAGGGAACGATGAGCAGTTCTTC CRLTGNDEQFF
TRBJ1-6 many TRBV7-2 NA TGTGCCAGCAGCTTAGTGGGTATCGGACAGAGAAATTCACCCCTCCACTTT CASSLVGIGQRNSPLHF
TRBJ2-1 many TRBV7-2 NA TGTGCCAGCAGCTTTGTGCTAGAGCAGTTCTTC CASSFVLEQFF
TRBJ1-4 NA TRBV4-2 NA TGTGCCAGCAGCCAAGACCGGGGTAATAATGAAAAACTGTTTTTT CASSQDRGNNEKLFF
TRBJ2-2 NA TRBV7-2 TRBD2 TGTGCCAGCAGCCCGAAGGGCGGGAGAGGGTCCGGGGAGCTGTTTTTT CASSPKGGRGSGELFF
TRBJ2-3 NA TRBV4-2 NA TGTGCCAGCAGCCAAGCGTGGGGCCTAGTCACAGATACGCAGTATTTT CASSQAWGLVTDTQYF
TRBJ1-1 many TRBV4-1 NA TGCGCCAGCAGCTTAAGGGGATCCCAAGCTTTCTTT CASSLRGSQAFF
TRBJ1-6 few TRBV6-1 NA TGTGCCAGCAGCCCCTCGGGAGCCTATAATTCACCCCTCCACTTT CASSPSGAYNSPLHF
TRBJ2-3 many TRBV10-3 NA TGTGCCATCAGTGAACTACTAAACACAGATACGCAGTATTTT CAISELLNTDTQYF
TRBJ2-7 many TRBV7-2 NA TGTGCCAGCAGCCCCCGCCGATTGGGGAACGAGCAGTACTTC CASSPRRLGNEQYF
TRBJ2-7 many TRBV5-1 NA TGCGCCAGCAGTTCAGGGGGGCATACAGTCTACGAGCAGTACTTC CASSSGGHTVYEQYF
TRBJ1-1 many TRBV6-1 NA TGTGCCAGCAGTGAATACAGGGCCACTGAAGCTTTCTTT CASSEYRATEAFF
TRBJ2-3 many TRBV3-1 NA TGTGCCAGCAGCTTCGGGAGCACAGATACGCAGTATTTT CASSFGSTDTQYF
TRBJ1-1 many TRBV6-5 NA TGTGCCAGCAGTTACGTGGGATCTGAAGCTTTCTTT CASSYVGSEAFF
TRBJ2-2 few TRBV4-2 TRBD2 TGTGCCAGCAGCCAACTAGCGGGGTACACCGGGGAGCTGTTTTTT CASSQLAGYTGELFF
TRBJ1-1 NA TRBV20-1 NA TGCAGTGCTAGAGATAGGACAGCGAGCACTGAAGCTTTCTTT CSARDRTASTEAFF
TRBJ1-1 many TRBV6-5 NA TGTGCCAGCAGTTACTCGGCGGCAGGGCCCATGAAGAACACTGAAGCTTTCTTT CASSYSAAGPMKNTEAFF
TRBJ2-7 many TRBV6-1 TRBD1 TGTGCCAGCAGTAAACAGGGGGCCTACGAGCAGTACTTC CASSKQGAYEQYF